The 23 T cell receptor beta chains in this list originate from one sample, sequenced in a study of blood T cell repertoires in COVID-19. Here immunoSEQ multiplex PCR was the method, and the copy in TCRdb shows in-frame clones only, minus some. The repertoire holds about 300,000 clones, with about 85% as singletons. What was sequenced was PBMCs or T cells enriched from blood (not recorded which). These receptors all stem from a woman in her fifties or sixties who had recovered from COVID-19.

There are a few counts of this clone. This sequence joins TRBV10-2 and TRBJ1-2, with 9 bases that match TRBD1. The junction had 9 bases not matched to a gene; V was cut back by 4 bases and J by 0 bases. Germline V gene lookup returns CDR1 WSHSY and CDR2 SAAADI. The CDR3 is 17 amino acids. The CDR3 DNA sequence: TGCGCCAGCAGTGGCCGGGACAGGGTAGGTACTAACTATGGCTACACCTTC. Protein sequence: CASSGRDRVGTNYGYTF.

The table lists this clone with a count of one. The J gene is TRBJ1-2, the V gene TRBV28; the D gene is possibly TRBD1 (6 bases). Germline V gene sequence: CDR1 MDHEN, CDR2 SYDVKM. V gave up 5 bases and J gave up 1 base, with 17 bases separating them. The CDR3 contains 16 residues. Written as DNA, the CDR3 is TGTGCCAGCAGTATCACCAGACAGGCCGTTAACTATGGCTACACCTTC. It encodes CASSITRQAVNYGYTF.

CDR3 nucleotides: TGCGCCAGCAGCTTTTCATTGTGGGACAGCGTCAACGAGCAGTACTTC. Translating it yields CASSFSLWDSVNEQYF. The J gene is TRBJ2-7, the V gene TRBV5-1; 7 bases are a match to TRBD1. CDR3 length equals 16 residues. V lost 2 bases to trimming and J lost 5 bases; unmatched junction nucleotides: 13. The germline CDR1 and CDR2 sequences are SGHRS and YFSETQ.

The chain recombines TRBV7-6 with TRBJ1-3, with TRBD1 as a possible D gene (5 bases). The CDR3 is made up of 18 amino acids. V was clipped by 6 bases and J by 0 bases, with 21 bases between them. Germline-derived CDR1 and CDR2 are SGHVS and FNYEAQ. The CDR3 DNA follows: TGTGCCAGCAGTCGGGGGACTCCCCGTGGTCACTCTGGAAACACCATATATTTT. The encoded protein is CASSRGTPRGHSGNTIYF.

This clone was picked up a small number of times. The chain combines TRBV3-1 (or the pseudogene TRBV3-2) with TRBJ1-6; D is undetermined. The CDR3 is 13 amino acids. Germline CDR1 reads LGHDT; CDR2 reads YNNKEL (reference sequence). V lost 4 bases to trimming and J lost 8 bases, with 9 bases between them. Here the CDR3 reads CASSPMSDSPLHF. CDR3 nucleotides: TGTGCCAGCAGCCCAATGTCGGATTCACCCCTCCACTTT.

The chain recombines TRBV18 with TRBJ1-6; weak D call: TRBD1 (5 bases). The V end lost 3 bases, the J end lost 8 bases, and 14 bases lay between the germline ends. Germline V gene lookup returns CDR1 KGHSH and CDR2 LQKENI. CDR3 length: 15 residues. Here the CDR3 reads CASSPSQGGDSPLHF. CDR3 bases: TGTGCCAGCTCACCCTCCCAGGGCGGTGATTCACCCCTCCACTTT.

This clone showed up just a few times. The chain combines TRBV11-2 with TRBJ2-1, with a possible D match to TRBD2 (5 bases). CDR1 is SGHAT and CDR2 is FQNNGV in the germline V gene. This CDR3 comprises 15 residues. V lost 2 bases, J lost 5 bases, and 13 bases lay in between. The CDR3 DNA follows: TGTGCCAGCAGCTTAATCCGGGAATCCCACAATGAGCAGTTCTTC. This translates into CASSLIRESHNEQFF.

V is TRBV5-1 and J is TRBJ1-6; the D gene is possibly TRBD1 (6 bases). Between the trimmed V and J ends, which lost 1 base and 7 bases, there was a span of 12 bases. The CDR3 has 15 amino acids. In germline, CDR1 is SGHRS, CDR2 YFSETQ. The CDR3 sequence is CASSLTGSANSPLHF. The CDR3 DNA reads TGCGCCAGCAGCTTGACAGGGTCCGCCAATTCACCCCTCCACTTT.

This rearrangement joins TRBV12-3 or TRBV12-4 to TRBJ1-2; D is undetermined. This CDR3 contains 13 residues. With 3 bases removed from V and 5 bases from J, the gap between germline ends came to 10 bases. CDR3: CASSFESRYGYTF. The CDR3 DNA reads as TGTGCCAGCAGTTTTGAGTCCCGATATGGCTACACCTTC.

This chain uses TRBV29-1 with TRBJ1-1, with D possibly being TRBD1 (6 bases). Trimming pared 1 base from V and 0 bases from J, leaving 12 bases between. There are 15 residues in the CDR3. Per germline, CDR1 SQVTM and CDR2 ANQGSEA. This chain's CDR3 is CSVEGFQGLNTEAFF. CDR3 bases: TGCAGCGTTGAAGGGTTTCAGGGGTTGAACACTGAAGCTTTCTTT. The whole variable domain, remainder taken from reference TRBV29-1 and TRBJ1-1, is SAVISQKPSRDICQRGTSLTIQCQVDSQVTMMFWYRQQPGQSLTLIATANQGSEATYESGFVIDKFPISRPNLTFSTLTVSNMSPEDSSIYLCSVEGFQGLNTEAFFGQGTRLTVV.

V usage is TRBV14 and J usage is TRBJ2-5; TRBD2 agrees at 10 bases. After removal of 1 base from V and 1 base from J, the junction contained 3 bases not matched to a gene. CDR3 size: 16 residues. Per the germline V gene, CDR1 is SGHDN and CDR2 is FVKESK. The CDR3 reads CASSQGTSGGQETQYF. The CDR3 nucleotides are TGTGCCAGCAGCCAAGGGACTAGCGGAGGCCAAGAGACCCAGTACTTC. Complete variable domain (other parts from reference TRBV14 and TRBJ2-5): EAGVTQFPSHSVIEKGQTVTLRCDPISGHDNLYWYRRVMGKEIKFLLHFVKESKQDESGMPNNRFLAERTGGTYSTLKVQPAELEDSGVYFCASSQGTSGGQETQYFGPGTRLLVL.

This chain connects TRBV11-3 to TRBJ2-1; 8 bases map to TRBD1. Trimming took 4 bases from V and 11 from J; bases not matched to a gene: 10. CDR1 and CDR2 (germline): SGHNT, YENEEA. CDR3 length: 14 residues. CDR3 residues: CASSSRTGNPKQFF. The DNA for the CDR3 is TGTGCCAGCAGCTCTAGGACAGGGAATCCCAAGCAGTTCTTC.

V and J are TRBV11-2 and TRBJ2-7, with a weak D call TRBD1 (6 bases). Germline CDR1 reads SGHAT; CDR2 reads FQNNGV. CDR3 length: 16 amino acids. Trimming cost V 5 bases and J 3 bases, with 20 bases left between them. The CDR3 bases are TGTGCCAGCAGCCTCGACGAGGCAGGGGTGGTCTACGAGCAGTACTTC. Protein sequence: CASSLDEAGVVYEQYF. The full variable domain, in which reference TRBV11-2 and TRBJ2-7 provide the parts outside the CDR3, is EAGVAQSPRYKIIEKRQSVAFWCNPISGHATLYWYQQILGQGPKLLIQFQNNGVVDDSQLPKDRFSAERLKGVDSTLKIQPAKLEDSAVYLCASSLDEAGVVYEQYFGPGTRLTVT.

The chain combines TRBV27 with TRBJ2-7; D is uncertain. CDR3 length: 13 amino acids. CDR1 MNHEY and CDR2 SMNVEV come from the germline V gene (reference sequence). The V end lost 4 bases, the J end lost 3 bases, and 10 bases lay between the germline ends. CDR3 nucleotides: TGTGCCAGCAGTTCCCCGACACTCTACGAGCAGTACTTC. Its translation is CASSSPTLYEQYF.

This clone was seen a few times. The CDR3 sequence is CASSLGVQGWYQETQYF. The CDR3 bases are TGTGCCAGCAGCTTAGGAGTTCAGGGGTGGTACCAAGAGACCCAGTACTTC. The rearrangement uses TRBV7-8 and TRBJ2-5, with D perhaps TRBD1 (6 bases). Trimming left V 1 base short and J 0 bases short, with 15 bases between. The CDR3 runs to 17 residues. Germline CDR1 and CDR2: SGHVS and FQNEAQ.

In DNA, the CDR3 is TGTGCCAGCAGCCCTGGAGCAGATACGCAGTATTTT. The encoded protein is CASSPGADTQYF. The chain combines TRBV5-4 with TRBJ2-3; no reliable D call. From germline, CDR1 is SGHNT and CDR2 YYREEE (reference sequence). Trimming removed 4 bases from V and 4 bases from J, with 7 bases in between. The length of the CDR3 is 12 residues.

The V call is TRBV5-6, the J call TRBJ1-1; tentative D call: TRBD1 (6 bases). In germline, CDR1 is SGHDT, CDR2 YYEEEE. V was pared by 0 bases and J by 0 bases, with 12 bases between. The CDR3 has 16 amino acids. CDR3 region: CASSLVGGRLNTEAFF. DNA of the CDR3: TGTGCCAGCAGCTTGGTCGGGGGGCGACTGAACACTGAAGCTTTCTTT.

This clone has more than one count but fewer than ten. Other DNA sequences in this sample translate to the same CDR3. This CDR3 is CASSPGQGREKLFF. The CDR3 DNA follows: TGCGCCAGCAGCCCGGGACAGGGCAGGGAAAAACTGTTTTTT. V usage is TRBV5-1 and J usage is TRBJ1-4; 9 positions agree with TRBD1. J was trimmed by 8 bases and V by 4 bases; bases with no gene match: 6. Germline-derived CDR1 and CDR2 are SGHRS and YFSETQ. The CDR3 runs 14 residues.

This chain connects TRBV7-9 to TRBJ1-4; the D is unclear. The CDR3 is 14 residues long. Trimming left V 0 bases short and J 5 bases short, with 7 bases between. The germline CDR1 and CDR2 sequences are SEHNR and FQNEAQ (reference sequence). CDR3 in DNA: TGTGCCAGCAGCTTAGCGCGGTTGAATGAAAAACTGTTTTTT. This codes for CASSLARLNEKLFF.

CDR3 residues: CASSLFPANYGYTF. The CDR3 DNA follows: TGTGCCAGCAGTTTGTTTCCAGCGAACTATGGCTACACCTTC. The chain is built from TRBV27 and TRBJ1-2, with unresolved D. The V gene lost 3 bases and the J gene lost 2 bases, with 10 bases spanning the gap. Germline CDR1 and CDR2: MNHEY and SMNVEV (reference sequence). The CDR3 contains 14 residues.

The J gene is TRBJ1-4, the V gene TRBV28; maybe TRBD1 (5 bases). This CDR3 has 13 amino acids. The V and J ends lost 6 bases and 5 bases respectively, with 10 bases between them. The germline V gene has CDR1 MDHEN and CDR2 SYDVKM. The CDR3 DNA reads as TGTGCCAGCAGGGGGCAGTCGAATGAAAAACTGTTTTTT. It encodes CASRGQSNEKLFF.

V gene TRBV9 combines with J gene TRBJ1-1; no reliable D call. Per the germline V gene, CDR1 is SGDLS and CDR2 is YYNGEE. The CDR3 covers 14 residues. Trimming cost V 6 bases and J 1 base, with 13 bases left between them. The CDR3 spells CASKRGNGNTEAFF. CDR3 coding DNA: TGTGCCAGCAAGCGGGGAAACGGGAACACTGAAGCTTTCTTT.

The CDR3 loop reads CASNRGGYNEQFF. DNA for the CDR3: TGTGCCAGCAATCGCGGGGGCTACAATGAGCAGTTCTTC. The V gene is TRBV9, the J gene TRBJ2-1, with 7 bases that match TRBD2. Germline values: CDR1 SGDLS, CDR2 YYNGEE. Losses at the gene ends were 6 bases for V and 3 bases for J; bases not matched to a gene: 3. The CDR3 contains 13 residues.